The clone carrying this T cell receptor (beta chain) appeared many times. There were TCR beta CDR3 regions amplified from RNA transcripts. A set of HTBI primers served as the primers for a first-round RT-PCR of the TCR CDR3. TCRdb used MiXCR to reprocess the multiplex PCR reads, holding one entry per CDR3 protein. The profile covers some 440,000 distinct CDR3 sequences, with 15% to 18% appearing a single time and 7.7% taken by the ten largest. This record comes from a study of T cells in Graves' hyperthyroidism and ophthalmopathy. Across the whole study: Peripheral blood samples were taken at initial diagnosis, prior to any treatment.

Clinical symptoms, serum thyroxine, TRAb, thyroid ultrasound and orbital computed tomography informed diagnoses. With 1 base removed from V and 7 bases from J, the gap between germline ends came to 8 bases. CDR1 and CDR2 from the germline V gene are MGHRA and YSYEKL. The CDR3 spans 12 residues. The source material was blood. J is TRBJ2-7 and V is TRBV4-1; D is possibly TRBD1 or TRBD2 (5 bases each). This sequence originates from a woman younger than 30 with Graves' hyperthyroidism. The CDR3 DNA sequence: TGCGCCAGCAGCCAAGTCGGGGCAGAGCAGTACTTC. It translates to CASSQVGAEQYF.